One T cell receptor beta chain is described in this entry. There are many counts of this clonotype. Its cognate antigen has yet to be identified. No qualities accompany the bases; no much larger clone lies one base away. These data belong to a study of identical twins (dated by TCRdb to about 2016). With regard to the full study: TCR alpha and beta repertoires from monozygotic twins, unrelated adults of various ages and cord blood were deep-sequenced to test whether fetal clonotypes persist. Replicate twin experiments were performed at different times using different library preparation protocols to rule out contamination. Findings and caveats that apply to the study as a whole: Invariant T cells such as MAIT and iNKT could partly confound zero-insertion analyses, though diverse VJ usage argued against this for most clonotypes. Out-of-frame TCR alpha sequences shared between twins showed an excess of low generation-probability sequences compared with coincidental sharing between unrelated individuals. Conclusions relied on cross-sectional statistical analysis, since the same donors could not be followed over many years. In monozygotic twins, out-of-frame TCR alpha sharing was systematically underestimated by recombination models, although the models agreed with sharing between unrelated individuals. A weaker excess of twin sharing was found in beta out-of-frame sequences because the signal-to-noise ratio was lowered by fewer shared sequences. Fewer insertions were carried by abundant cord blood beta clonotypes; a weaker similar trend was observed in young adult naive repertoires, while no such trend was observed in memory repertoires.

CDR1 and CDR2 are read off the germline V gene as LGHNA and YSLEER. The germline V and J ends show losses of 0 bases and 1 base respectively, and no gene match explains 6 bases of the junction. The CDR3 runs 16 residues from the cysteine to the phenylalanine. The DNA shown is the 48-base CDR3, in frame from base 1. Every donor was a healthy Caucasian. Miltenyi CD45RO+ enrichment and human naive T-cell isolation kits were used to isolate memory (CD45RO+) and naive T cells from PBMC. The protocol used for the library was 5' RACE. Sequencing used an Illumina HiSeq 2000. A universal primer binding site was added through template switching, and the final cDNA carried a unique molecular identifier so that TCR cDNA molecules could be counted accurately. Specific primers in the conserved constant-segment region were used to synthesize first-strand cDNA for TCR alpha and beta chains. To control for contamination, every cDNA library carried two barcodes: a SMART-Mk sample barcode plus Illumina barcodes. TruSeq adapter sequences along with Illumina sample barcodes were introduced in two successive PCR steps. TCR alpha and beta cDNA libraries were sequenced on the Illumina HiSeq platform with custom primers. In the source study's methods: Unique molecular identifiers were extracted from raw reads with MiGEC, and CDR3 positions were determined with MiXCR. For each individual, recombination models were inferred using an EM algorithm with the repgenHMM and IGoR tools. Shared clonotype analysis was performed with the tcR package in R, normalizing sharing by the product of cloneset sizes. To study raw recombination free of thymic and clonal selection effects, out-of-frame nonproductive sequences were analyzed. TCRdb reworked the public reads: Q25 trimming with fastp, MiXCR clone assembly, productive beta chains retained. Every entry covers one CDR3 protein and lists the most common genes and DNA from its rows. V and J calls and clone size were set by TCRdb, not the authors. For this sample the table gives roughly 150,000 distinct CDR3 sequences, of which roughly 3.2% were detected only once. The top ten clones comprise 7% to 10% of the sample.

The V and J segments used are TRBV4-3 and TRBJ2-7, and TRBD2 matches 7 of the central bases. The source is a man aged 18 to 30 in good health. Sequencing input: memory T cells sorted from blood. According to the study, the label for this sample's cell subset or site signals: CD45RO+ enriched T cells. The nucleotide sequence is given as TGCGCCAGCAGCCAAGATCTGGCGCGGGGGTCCTACGAGCAGTACTTC. It translates to CASSQDLARGSYEQYF.